The 26 T cell receptor beta chains below all came from one sample that was sequenced in a study of shared clonotypes between healthy human individuals. Assay: immunoSEQ multiplex PCR; the TCRdb copy retains only in-frame clones and omits some. The repertoire holds some 2.3 million clones, 85% to 95% seen once, with 0.39% in the top ten. The sequencing sample was made of naive CD4+ T cells from PBMCs. The subset denotes: CD45RA+ positively selected. Receptors originate from a man in his late teens or twenties in good health. Some clones in this sample may be carry-over from other donors' samples.

This clone showed up just a few times. The V and J genes are TRBV2 and TRBJ1-2; D may be TRBD1 (6 bases). Germline V gene sequence: CDR1 SNHLY, CDR2 FYNNEI. Trimming left V 10 bases short and J 8 bases short, with 17 bases between. This CDR3 region has 12 residues. The CDR3 nucleotides are TGTGCCATCGAGGAACAGGGAGGCGGCTACACCTTC. Translated: CAIEEQGGGYTF.

J is TRBJ2-7 and V is TRBV30; D unclear. Germline V gives CDR1 GTSNPN, CDR2 SVGIG (reference sequence). This CDR3 has 12 residues. The germline V and J ends were trimmed by 2 bases and 9 bases, with 14 bases remaining between them. CDR3 loop: CAWSPASLGQYF. CDR3 in DNA: TGTGCCTGGAGTCCTGCCAGTTTGGGGCAGTACTTC.

The chain combines TRBV7-9 with TRBJ1-4; a possible D gene is TRBD1 (6 bases). Germline V gene lookup returns CDR1 SEHNR and CDR2 FQNEAQ (reference sequence). There are 17 residues in the CDR3. V was cut by 5 bases and J by 4 bases, with 20 bases left in between. This CDR3 is CASSHPPRRGSNEKLFF. In DNA, the CDR3 is TGTGCCAGCAGCCACCCCCCAAGGAGGGGGAGTAATGAAAAACTGTTTTTT.

The genes are TRBV14 and TRBJ2-1; a weak D match, TRBD2 (6 bases). CDR1 is SGHDN, CDR2 FVKESK, per germline. The CDR3 runs 16 residues. The V and J ends lost 5 bases and 0 bases respectively, with 14 bases between them. CDR3 loop: CASSTRAGSSYNEQFF. Here the CDR3 DNA reads TGTGCCAGCAGCACGAGAGCCGGGAGCTCCTACAATGAGCAGTTCTTC.

Comment on this clone: Distinct nucleotide sequences in the sample also encode this CDR3. The chain uses TRBV9 and TRBJ2-5, with 12 bases that match TRBD2. J lost 5 bases, V lost 4 bases, and 9 bases had no gene match. The CDR3 has 16 amino acids. Germline CDR1 and CDR2: SGDLS and YYNGEE. The CDR3 protein is CASSSRTLAGGETQYF. The CDR3 DNA follows: TGTGCCAGCAGCTCCAGAACGCTAGCGGGGGGGGAGACCCAGTACTTC.

The V gene is TRBV25-1, the J gene TRBJ2-5; TRBD2 agrees at 10 bases. Trimming cost V 3 bases and J 3 bases; bases outside gene matches: 10. In germline, CDR1 is MGHDK, CDR2 SYGVNS. This CDR3 has 17 residues. In nucleotides, the CDR3 is TGTGCCAGCAGTGATATTATAACTAGCGGGGTCGAAGAGACCCAGTACTTC. Translating gives CASSDIITSGVEETQYF.

The chain couples TRBV4-3 to TRBJ2-4; D possibly matches TRBD1 or TRBD2 (5 bases each). Trimming cost V 0 bases and J 6 bases, with 9 bases left between them. This CDR3 spans 14 amino acids. Germline lookup yields CDR1 LGHNA and CDR2 YSLEER. The CDR3 here is CASSQDGGRNIQYF. The DNA of the CDR3 is TGCGCCAGCAGCCAAGATGGGGGTAGAAACATTCAGTACTTC.

The J gene is TRBJ2-5, the V gene TRBV9; TRBD2 is a possible D gene (6 bases). Germline CDR1 reads SGDLS; CDR2 reads YYNGEE. The CDR3 consists of 13 residues. V gave up 7 bases and J gave up 5 bases, with 15 bases separating them. CDR3 coding DNA: TGTGCCAGCTCGCCCGGGAGTAGGGAGACCCAGTACTTC. It codes for CASSPGSRETQYF.

The chain combines TRBV28 with TRBJ1-2, with TRBD1 identical over 8 bases. CDR1 and CDR2 from the germline V gene are MDHEN and SYDVKM. V was clipped by 3 bases and J by 4 bases; unmatched bases: 19. The length of the CDR3 is 19 residues. The CDR3 spells CASSFVRDRILSGAYGYTF. CDR3 nucleotide sequence: TGTGCCAGCAGTTTCGTCCGGGACAGGATATTATCGGGCGCCTATGGCTACACCTTC.

The rearrangement links TRBV5-6 to TRBJ2-1; D remains ambiguous. V was trimmed by 4 bases and J by 0 bases, leaving 17 bases between them. This CDR3 has 17 amino acids. The V gene's germline CDR1 is SGHDT and CDR2 YYEEEE. The CDR3 loop is CASSPYAAVSSYNEQFF. CDR3 DNA: TGTGCCAGCAGCCCCTATGCCGCGGTAAGCTCCTACAATGAGCAGTTCTTC.

This clone was seen once. The genes are TRBV5-1 and TRBJ2-5, with 10 positions matching TRBD2. This CDR3 has 17 amino acids. Germline V gives CDR1 SGHRS, CDR2 YFSETQ. Losses at the gene ends were 5 bases for V and 2 bases for J; bases not matched to a gene: 12. The CDR3 protein is CASSLGLADPLQETQYF. The CDR3 nucleotides read TGCGCCAGCAGTTTAGGACTAGCGGACCCCTTACAAGAGACCCAGTACTTC.

This rearrangement joins TRBV7-7 to TRBJ2-3; D gene unclear. This CDR3 has 14 residues. Germline assignment: CDR1 SSHAT and CDR2 FNYEAQ (reference sequence). V dropped 5 bases and J dropped 0 bases, with 9 bases sitting between them. CDR3 DNA sequence: TGTGCCAGCAGCCCCTCTTCTAGCACAGATACGCAGTATTTT. Its translation is CASSPSSSTDTQYF.

V is TRBV5-1 and J is TRBJ2-3; maybe TRBD1 (6 bases). Germline CDR1 is SGHRS and CDR2 is YFSETQ. Trimming cost V 4 bases and J 2 bases, with 20 bases left between them. The CDR3 is made up of 17 amino acids. CDR3 DNA sequence: TGCGCCAGCAGCGCACTCGGTGGGGTGGGGGCCACAGATACGCAGTATTTT. Amino acids: CASSALGGVGATDTQYF.

With respect to this clone: Other DNA sequences in the sample encode the same CDR3. The rearrangement links TRBV5-4 to TRBJ2-7, with D perhaps matching TRBD1 (6 bases). Trimming pared 0 bases from V and 3 bases from J, leaving 10 bases between. The germline V gene encodes CDR1 SGHNT and CDR2 YYREEE (reference sequence). The CDR3 length is 14 residues. The CDR3 loop reads CASSLAGQSYEQYF. The CDR3 DNA sequence: TGTGCCAGCAGCTTGGCAGGACAGAGCTACGAGCAGTACTTC.

This clone came up once. The rearrangement joins TRBV6-5 to TRBJ2-1; 7 positions match TRBD2. There are 15 residues in the CDR3. The germline CDR1 and CDR2 sequences are MNHEY and SVGAGI. Trimming took 2 bases from V and 4 from J; bases not matched to a gene: 5. CDR3 in amino acids: CASSYTGRPYNEQFF. The CDR3 nucleotides read TGTGCCAGCAGTTACACCGGGAGGCCATACAATGAGCAGTTCTTC.

The rearrangement uses TRBV7-9 and TRBJ2-2; TRBD2 matches 13 bases. Germline CDR1 is SEHNR and CDR2 is FQNEAQ (reference sequence). The CDR3 is made up of 16 amino acids. The V and J ends lost 4 bases and 6 bases, in that order; junction bases with no gene match: 5. CDR3 nucleotide sequence: TGTGCCAGCAGCTCTTGGACTAGCGGGAGCTCCGGGGAGCTGTTTTTT. This gives the protein CASSSWTSGSSGELFF. Supplemented by reference TRBV7-9 and TRBJ2-2, the full variable domain reads DTGVSQNPRHKITKRGQNVTFRCDPISEHNRLYWYRQTLGQGPEFLTYFQNEAQLEKSRLLSDRFSAERPKGSFSTLEIQRTEQGDSAMYLCASSSWTSGSSGELFFGEGSRLTVL.

This chain links TRBV7-2 with TRBJ2-3; D possibly corresponds to TRBD2 (6 bases). This CDR3 has 16 residues. Trimming removed 5 bases from V and 3 bases from J, with 18 bases in between. The germline V gene encodes CDR1 SGHTA and CDR2 FQGNSA. CDR3 in amino acids: CASSPVGRGRTDTQYF. The CDR3 DNA reads as TGTGCCAGCAGCCCCGTAGGGCGGGGCAGAACAGATACGCAGTATTTT.

V gene TRBV27 combines with J gene TRBJ2-5; TRBD1 is a possible D gene (5 bases). Per germline, CDR1 MNHEY and CDR2 SMNVEV (reference sequence). The CDR3 consists of 15 residues. V lost 0 bases and J lost 5, with 13 bases in between. The CDR3 bases are TGTGCCAGCAGTTTATCCGCAAGGGGCTGGGAGACCCAGTACTTC. Its translation is CASSLSARGWETQYF.

The rearrangement uses TRBV30 and TRBJ1-1; D gene ambiguous. The germline gives CDR1 GTSNPN, CDR2 SVGIG (reference sequence). The CDR3 covers 14 residues. The V gene lost 3 bases and the J gene lost 3 bases, with 14 bases spanning the gap. The CDR3 DNA sequence: TGTGCCTGGAGCGTTGGACGCGGGTACACTGAAGCTTTCTTT. Translating it yields CAWSVGRGYTEAFF. Full variable domain (remainder filled in from reference TRBV30 and TRBJ1-1): SQTIHQWPATLVQPVGSPLSLECTVEGTSNPNLYWYRQAAGRGLQLLFYSVGIGQISSEVPQNLSASRPQDRQFILSSKKLLLSDSGFYLCAWSVGRGYTEAFFGQGTRLTVV.

This clone has only a few counts. V gene TRBV2 combines with J gene TRBJ1-5; 8 bases agree with TRBD1. CDR1 is SNHLY, CDR2 FYNNEI, per germline. Trimming cost V 2 bases and J 5 bases; bases outside gene matches: 2. The CDR3 loop spans 14 amino acids. CDR3 region: CASSEQGAHQPQHF. DNA for the CDR3: TGTGCCAGCAGTGAACAGGGGGCCCATCAGCCCCAGCATTTT.

CDR3 nucleotides: TGCGCCAGCAGCCAAGGAACAGGGGACTATGGCTACACCTTC. It translates to CASSQGTGDYGYTF. The rearrangement links TRBV4-1 to TRBJ1-2; 7 nucleotides align to TRBD1. CDR3 length equals 14 residues. CDR1 and CDR2 (germline): MGHRA, YSYEKL. Trimming took 1 base from V and 3 from J; bases not matched to a gene: 2.

The chain has TRBV7-3 and TRBJ1-2; D not certain. Germline V CDR1 and CDR2: SGHTA, FQGTGA. The CDR3 is made up of 15 amino acids. V lost 5 bases and J lost 4, with 17 bases in between. The CDR3 spells CASSPRVTRVYGYTF. In DNA, the CDR3 is TGTGCCAGCAGCCCCCGTGTGACCCGGGTCTATGGCTACACCTTC.

V and J are TRBV6-1 and TRBJ2-7; 9 nucleotides align to TRBD2. Trimming cost V 6 bases and J 8 bases; bases outside gene matches: 11. This CDR3 spans 14 amino acids. Looked up from germline, CDR1 is MNHNS and CDR2 is SASEGT. The CDR3 is CASRRLADNVKQYF. The CDR3 DNA reads as TGTGCCAGCAGGCGACTAGCGGATAACGTAAAGCAGTACTTC.

Points on this clone: Other DNA sequences of this sample code for an identical CDR3. The chain uses TRBV5-1 and TRBJ1-5; no firm D call. Germline CDR1 and CDR2: SGHRS and YFSETQ. The CDR3 spans 14 residues. Trimming took 2 bases from V and 7 from J, leaving 13 bases between them. The CDR3 DNA is TGCGCCAGCAGCTTAGGTGGAGGAGGGCAGCCCCAGCATTTT. Protein: CASSLGGGGQPQHF.

The chain uses TRBV19 and TRBJ2-1; 8 bases match TRBD1. In germline, CDR1 is LNHDA, CDR2 SQIVND (reference sequence). V lost 10 bases and J lost 4; bases outside the gene matches: 6. CDR3 length equals 13 residues. CDR3 in amino acids: CATGQDRYNEQFF. CDR3 bases: TGTGCCACGGGACAGGACCGATACAATGAGCAGTTCTTC. The full variable domain, in which reference TRBV19 and TRBJ2-1 provide the parts outside the CDR3, is DGGITQSPKYLFRKEGQNVTLSCEQNLNHDAMYWYRQDPGQGLRLIYYSQIVNDFQKGDIAEGYSVSREKKESFPLTVTSAQKNPTAFYLCATGQDRYNEQFFGPGTRLTVL.

This rearrangement joins TRBV11-2 to TRBJ2-1, with D tentatively TRBD1 (6 bases). Trimming pared 6 bases from V and 8 bases from J, leaving 23 bases between. Per germline, CDR1 SGHAT and CDR2 FQNNGV. The CDR3 contains 16 residues. This CDR3 is CASRSPGHSKGYEQFF. The CDR3 DNA follows: TGTGCCAGCAGGTCTCCGGGACACTCTAAAGGATATGAGCAGTTCTTC.